This T cell receptor beta chain originates from a study of cytomegalovirus exposure and HLA in healthy donors. Looking at the study overall: Out of 150 million to 200 million T cells, an earlier analysis found some 120 million unique TCR beta sequences in total. Regarding the study as a whole: The records held CMV serostatus as the only immune exposure information. A link between a missense DCLRE1C variant and TCR beta V- and J-gene trimming emerged from a later analysis. Researchers counted roughly 150 TCR beta chains as cytomegalovirus-associated.

This PCR relied on a set of 60 Vbeta primers and 13 Jbeta primers. Sequencing used immunoSEQ multiplex PCR; TCRdb keeps in-frame clones, though not all of them. In the table there are fewer than 200,000 clones, roughly 76% of which are singletons. Germline values: CDR1 SGHNT, CDR2 YYREEE (reference sequence). Trimming shortened V by 0 bases and J by 5 bases, and 5 bases separated the two germline ends. This CDR3 has 12 amino acids. A word on this clone: Its antigen is not identified.

Sequencing was performed on PBMCs. This chain links TRBV5-4 with TRBJ1-2; D gene unclear. The source is a man aged 55 to 70 in good health and CMV-seronegative. The CDR3 nucleotides are TGTGCCAGCAGCTTGGCGCAGTATGGCTACACCTTC. Amino acids: CASSLAQYGYTF.